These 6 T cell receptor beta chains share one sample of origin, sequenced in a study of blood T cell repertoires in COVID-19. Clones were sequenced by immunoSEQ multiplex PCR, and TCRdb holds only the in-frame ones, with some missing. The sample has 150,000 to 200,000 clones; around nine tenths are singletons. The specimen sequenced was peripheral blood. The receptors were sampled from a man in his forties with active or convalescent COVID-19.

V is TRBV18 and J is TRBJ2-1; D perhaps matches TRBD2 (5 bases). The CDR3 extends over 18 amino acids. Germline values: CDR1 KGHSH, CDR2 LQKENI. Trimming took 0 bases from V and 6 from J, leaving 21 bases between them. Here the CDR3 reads CASSPPNPGPRGGNEQFF. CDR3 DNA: TGTGCCAGCTCACCACCTAACCCTGGTCCCCGGGGTGGCAATGAGCAGTTCTTC.

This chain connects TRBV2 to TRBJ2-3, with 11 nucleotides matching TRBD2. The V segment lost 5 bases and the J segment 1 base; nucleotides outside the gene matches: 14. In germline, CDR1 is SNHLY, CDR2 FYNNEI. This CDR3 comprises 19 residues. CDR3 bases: TGTGCCAGCAGTAATGGTCCTCAAACTAGCGGGGGACGCACAGATACGCAGTATTTT. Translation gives CASSNGPQTSGGRTDTQYF. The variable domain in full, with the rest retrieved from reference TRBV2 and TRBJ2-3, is EPEVTQTPSHQVTQMGQEVILRCVPISNHLYFYWYRQILGQKVEFLVSFYNNEISEKSEIFDDQFSVERPDGSNFTLKIRSTKLEDSAMYFCASSNGPQTSGGRTDTQYFGPGTRLTVL.

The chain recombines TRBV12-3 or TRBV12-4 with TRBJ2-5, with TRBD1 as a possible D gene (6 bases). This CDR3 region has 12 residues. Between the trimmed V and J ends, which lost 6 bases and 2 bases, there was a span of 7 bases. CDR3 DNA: TGTGCCAGCAGAGGACAGCAAGAGACCCAGTACTTC. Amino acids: CASRGQQETQYF.

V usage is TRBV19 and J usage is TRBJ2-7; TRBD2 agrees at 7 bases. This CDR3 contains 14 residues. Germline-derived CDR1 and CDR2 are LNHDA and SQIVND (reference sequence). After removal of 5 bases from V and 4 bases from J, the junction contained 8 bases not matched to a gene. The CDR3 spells CASSPAGGGYEQYF. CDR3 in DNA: TGTGCCAGTAGTCCCGCCGGGGGAGGGTACGAGCAGTACTTC.

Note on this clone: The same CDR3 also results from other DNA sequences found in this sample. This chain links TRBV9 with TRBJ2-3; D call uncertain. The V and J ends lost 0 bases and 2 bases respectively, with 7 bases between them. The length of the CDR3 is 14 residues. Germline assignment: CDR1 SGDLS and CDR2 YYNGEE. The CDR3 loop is CASSVARSTDTQYF. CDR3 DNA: TGTGCCAGCAGCGTAGCTAGGTCCACAGATACGCAGTATTTT. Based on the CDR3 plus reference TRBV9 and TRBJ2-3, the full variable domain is DSGVTQTPKHLITATGQRVTLRCSPRSGDLSVYWYQQSLDQGLQFLIQYYNGEERAKGNILERFSAQQFPDLHSELNLSSLELGDSALYFCASSVARSTDTQYFGPGTRLTVL.

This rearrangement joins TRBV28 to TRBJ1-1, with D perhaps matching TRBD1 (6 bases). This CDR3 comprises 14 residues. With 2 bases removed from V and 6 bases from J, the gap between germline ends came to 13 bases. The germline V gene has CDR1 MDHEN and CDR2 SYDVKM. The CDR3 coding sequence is TGTGCCAGCAGTTTAATACAGGGAAGCTCTGAAGCTTTCTTT. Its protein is CASSLIQGSSEAFF.